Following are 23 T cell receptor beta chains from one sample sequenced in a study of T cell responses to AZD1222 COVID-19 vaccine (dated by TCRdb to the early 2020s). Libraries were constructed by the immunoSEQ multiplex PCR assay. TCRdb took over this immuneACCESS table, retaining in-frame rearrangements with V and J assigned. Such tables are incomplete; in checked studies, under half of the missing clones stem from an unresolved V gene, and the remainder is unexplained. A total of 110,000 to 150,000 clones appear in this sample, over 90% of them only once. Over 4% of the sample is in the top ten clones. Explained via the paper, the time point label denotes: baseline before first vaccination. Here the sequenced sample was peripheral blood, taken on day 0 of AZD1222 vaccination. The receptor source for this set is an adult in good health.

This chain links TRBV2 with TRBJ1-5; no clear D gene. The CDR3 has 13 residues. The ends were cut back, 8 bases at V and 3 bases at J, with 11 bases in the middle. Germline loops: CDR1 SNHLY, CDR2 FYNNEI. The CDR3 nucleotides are TGTGCCAGCGTTCGGGGAAACAATCAGCCCCAGCATTTT. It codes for CASVRGNNQPQHF.

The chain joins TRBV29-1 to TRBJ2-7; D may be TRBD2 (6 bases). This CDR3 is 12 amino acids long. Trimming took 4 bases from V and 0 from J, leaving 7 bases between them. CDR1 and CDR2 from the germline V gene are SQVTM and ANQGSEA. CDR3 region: CSVGDSSYEQYF. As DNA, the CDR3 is TGCAGCGTTGGGGACTCCTCCTACGAGCAGTACTTC.

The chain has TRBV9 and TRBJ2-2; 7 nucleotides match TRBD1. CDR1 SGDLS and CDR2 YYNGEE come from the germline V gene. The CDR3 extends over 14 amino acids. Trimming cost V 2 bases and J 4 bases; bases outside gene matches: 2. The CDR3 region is CASSVDRPTGELFF. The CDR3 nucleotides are TGTGCCAGCAGCGTGGACAGGCCCACCGGGGAGCTGTTTTTT.

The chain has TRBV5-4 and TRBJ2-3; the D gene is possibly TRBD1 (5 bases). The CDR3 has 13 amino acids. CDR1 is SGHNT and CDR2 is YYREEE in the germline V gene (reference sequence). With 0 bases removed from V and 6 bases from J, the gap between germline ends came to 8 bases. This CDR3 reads CASSLARADTQYF. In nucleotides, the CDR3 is TGTGCCAGCAGCTTGGCCAGGGCGGATACGCAGTATTTT.

The CDR3 loop reads CASSYRNSEDTEAFF. The CDR3 DNA sequence: TGTGCCAGCAGTTACCGAAACAGCGAAGACACTGAAGCTTTCTTT. The chain has TRBV6-5 and TRBJ1-1; D not certain. Germline V CDR1 and CDR2: MNHEY, SVGAGI. This CDR3 spans 15 amino acids. The ends were cut back, 2 bases at V and 3 bases at J, with 13 bases in the middle.

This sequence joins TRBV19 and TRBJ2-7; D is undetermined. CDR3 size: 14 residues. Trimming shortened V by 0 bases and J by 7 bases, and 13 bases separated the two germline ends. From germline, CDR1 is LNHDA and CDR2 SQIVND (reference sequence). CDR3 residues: CASSIDLGPSEQYF. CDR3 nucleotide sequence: TGTGCCAGTAGTATAGATTTGGGCCCCAGTGAGCAGTACTTC.

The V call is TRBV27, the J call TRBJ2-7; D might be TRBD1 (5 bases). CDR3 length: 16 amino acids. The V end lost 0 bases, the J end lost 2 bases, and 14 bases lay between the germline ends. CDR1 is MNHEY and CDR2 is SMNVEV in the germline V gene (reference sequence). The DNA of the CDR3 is TGTGCCAGCAGTTTATCATCAGGGTCCCTGACCTACGAGCAGTACTTC. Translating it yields CASSLSSGSLTYEQYF.

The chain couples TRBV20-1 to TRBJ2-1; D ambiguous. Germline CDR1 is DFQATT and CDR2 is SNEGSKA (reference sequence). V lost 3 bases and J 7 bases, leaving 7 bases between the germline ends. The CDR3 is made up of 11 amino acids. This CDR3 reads CSARSWNEQFF. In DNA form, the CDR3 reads TGCAGTGCTAGGTCCTGGAATGAGCAGTTCTTC.

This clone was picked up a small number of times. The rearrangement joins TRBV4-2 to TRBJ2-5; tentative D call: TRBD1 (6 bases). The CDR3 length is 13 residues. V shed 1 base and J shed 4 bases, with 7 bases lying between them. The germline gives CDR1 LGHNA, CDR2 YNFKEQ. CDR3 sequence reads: CASSQGGGETQYF. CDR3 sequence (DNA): TGTGCCAGCAGCCAAGGAGGGGGAGAGACCCAGTACTTC.

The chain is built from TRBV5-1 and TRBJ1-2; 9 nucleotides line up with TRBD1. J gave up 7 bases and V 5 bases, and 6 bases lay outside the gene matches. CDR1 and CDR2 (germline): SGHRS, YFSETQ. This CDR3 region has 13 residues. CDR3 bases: TGCGCCAGCAGAACAGGGGGCTTATCTGGCTACACCTTC. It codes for CASRTGGLSGYTF.

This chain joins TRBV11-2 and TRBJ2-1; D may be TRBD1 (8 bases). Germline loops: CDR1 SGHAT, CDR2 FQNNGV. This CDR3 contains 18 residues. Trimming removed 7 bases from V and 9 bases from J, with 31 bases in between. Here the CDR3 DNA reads TGTGCCAGCACCAAACATATCGGACAGGGCCGACTAGCAGGTGAGCAGTTCTTC. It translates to CASTKHIGQGRLAGEQFF. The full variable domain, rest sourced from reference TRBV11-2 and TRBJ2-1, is EAGVAQSPRYKIIEKRQSVAFWCNPISGHATLYWYQQILGQGPKLLIQFQNNGVVDDSQLPKDRFSAERLKGVDSTLKIQPAKLEDSAVYLCASTKHIGQGRLAGEQFFGPGTRLTVL.

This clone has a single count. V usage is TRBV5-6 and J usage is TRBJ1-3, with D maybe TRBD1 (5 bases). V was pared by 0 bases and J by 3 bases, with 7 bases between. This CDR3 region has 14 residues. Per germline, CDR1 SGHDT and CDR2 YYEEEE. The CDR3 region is CASSLAGSGNTIYF. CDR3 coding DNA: TGTGCCAGCAGCTTGGCAGGGAGTGGAAACACCATATATTTT.

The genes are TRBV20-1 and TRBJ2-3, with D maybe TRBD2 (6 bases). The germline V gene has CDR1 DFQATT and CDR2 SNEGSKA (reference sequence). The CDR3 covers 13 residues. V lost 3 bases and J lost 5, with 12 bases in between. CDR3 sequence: CSASDGGRDTQYF. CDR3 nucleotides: TGCAGTGCTAGTGACGGGGGAAGAGATACGCAGTATTTT.

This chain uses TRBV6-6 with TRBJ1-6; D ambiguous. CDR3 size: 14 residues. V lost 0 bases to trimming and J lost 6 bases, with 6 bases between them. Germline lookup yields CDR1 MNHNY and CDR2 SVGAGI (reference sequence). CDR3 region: CASSYSPSNSPLHF. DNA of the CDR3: TGTGCCAGCAGTTACTCGCCCTCTAATTCACCCCTCCACTTT.

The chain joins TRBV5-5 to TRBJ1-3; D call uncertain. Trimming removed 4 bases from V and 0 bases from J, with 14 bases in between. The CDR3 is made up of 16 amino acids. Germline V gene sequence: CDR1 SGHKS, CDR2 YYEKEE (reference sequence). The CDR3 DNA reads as TGTGCCAGCAGCGTCGATCTGCGTTTCTCTGGAAACACCATATATTTT. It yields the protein CASSVDLRFSGNTIYF.

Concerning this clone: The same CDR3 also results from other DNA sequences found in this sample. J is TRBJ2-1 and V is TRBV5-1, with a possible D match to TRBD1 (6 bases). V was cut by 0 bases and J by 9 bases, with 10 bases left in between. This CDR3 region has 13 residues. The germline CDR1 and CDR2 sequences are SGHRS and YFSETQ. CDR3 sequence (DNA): TGCGCCAGCAGCTTGGCCGTAGGGGGTGAGCAGTTCTTC. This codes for CASSLAVGGEQFF. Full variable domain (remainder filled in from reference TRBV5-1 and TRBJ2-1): KAGVTQTPRYLIKTRGQQVTLSCSPISGHRSVSWYQQTPGQGLQFLFEYFSETQRNKGNFPGRFSGRQFSNSRSEMNVSTLELGDSALYLCASSLAVGGEQFFGPGTRLTVL.

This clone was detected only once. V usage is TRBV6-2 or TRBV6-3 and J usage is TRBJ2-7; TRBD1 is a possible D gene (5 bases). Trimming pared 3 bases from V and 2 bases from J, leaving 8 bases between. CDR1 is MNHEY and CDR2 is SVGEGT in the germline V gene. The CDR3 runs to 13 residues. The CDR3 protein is CASSYQGAYEQYF. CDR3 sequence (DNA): TGTGCCAGCAGTTATCAGGGCGCCTACGAGCAGTACTTC.

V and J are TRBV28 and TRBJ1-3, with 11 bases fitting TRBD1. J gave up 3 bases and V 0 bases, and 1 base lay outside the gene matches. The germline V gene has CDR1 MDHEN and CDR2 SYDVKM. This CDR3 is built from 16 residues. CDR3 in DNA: TGTGCCAGCAGTTTATGGGACAGGGGGCTTGGAAACACCATATATTTT. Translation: CASSLWDRGLGNTIYF.

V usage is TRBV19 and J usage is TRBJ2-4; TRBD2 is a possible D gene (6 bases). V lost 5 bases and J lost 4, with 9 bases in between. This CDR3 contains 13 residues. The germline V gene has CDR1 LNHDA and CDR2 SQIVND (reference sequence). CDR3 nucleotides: TGTGCCAGTAGTGAGGCGGGGAAAAACATTCAGTACTTC. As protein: CASSEAGKNIQYF.

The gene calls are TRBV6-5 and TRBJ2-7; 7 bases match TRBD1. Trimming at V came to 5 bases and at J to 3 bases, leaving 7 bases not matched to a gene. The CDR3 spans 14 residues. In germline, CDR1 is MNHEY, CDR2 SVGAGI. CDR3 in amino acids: CASSPMAGGYEQYF. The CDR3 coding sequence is TGTGCCAGCAGTCCAATGGCAGGGGGCTACGAGCAGTACTTC.

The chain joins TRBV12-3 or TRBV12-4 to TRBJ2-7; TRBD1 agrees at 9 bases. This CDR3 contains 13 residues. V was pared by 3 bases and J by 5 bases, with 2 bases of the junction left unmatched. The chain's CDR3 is CASSFRQGDEQYF. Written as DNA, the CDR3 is TGTGCCAGCAGTTTTAGACAGGGGGACGAGCAGTACTTC.

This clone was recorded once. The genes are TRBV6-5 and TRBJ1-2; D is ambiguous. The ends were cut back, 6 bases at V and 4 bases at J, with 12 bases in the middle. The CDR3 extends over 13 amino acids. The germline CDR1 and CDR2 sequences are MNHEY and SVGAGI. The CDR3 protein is CASRPTTSYGYTF. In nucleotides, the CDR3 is TGTGCCAGCAGACCGACCACAAGCTATGGCTACACCTTC.

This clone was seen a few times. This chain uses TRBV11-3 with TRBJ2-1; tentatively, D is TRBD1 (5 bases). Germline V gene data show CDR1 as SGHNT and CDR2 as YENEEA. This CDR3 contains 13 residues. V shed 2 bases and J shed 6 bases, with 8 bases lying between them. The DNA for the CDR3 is TGTGCCAGCAGCTTATCGCAGGGCAATGAGCAGTTCTTC. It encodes CASSLSQGNEQFF.